This T cell receptor beta chain was sequenced in a study of shared clonotypes between healthy human individuals (dated by TCRdb to between 2020 and 2021). About the study as a whole: The cohort comprised a couple of women and three men aged 18 to 49 years. For each donor, CD4 naive and CD4 memory were each given three plates, CD8 naive was given two plates, and CD8 memory was given one plate. Blood TCR repertoires of four to six healthy adults were deeply sequenced to estimate repertoire size and the extent of clonotype sharing between individuals. To increase sequencing depth and limit assay-specific biases, TCR repertoire library preparation and sequencing were carried out by different laboratories using diverse techniques. Leukapheresis yielded between about 0.8 and 9.5 billion PBMCs per donor. What the study reported, not specific to this receptor: Pairwise subsampling indicated that sequencing depth was expected to affect the degree of clonotype sharing among donors. Even with the large sequencing depth, rarefaction of the sorted-subset datasets indicated that sequencing was incomplete. When a few donors were compared, the shared fraction of clonotypes was approximately 5% for naive CD4, around 4% for naive CD8, 2.3% for memory CD4, and 0.4% for memory CD8. Naive subsets generally had larger estimated clonotype richness than memory subsets did. Higher generation probabilities were observed for clonotypes shared by all four sorted-subset donors than for non-shared clonotypes. Sampling was restricted to blood, and TCR repertoires in tissue are likely to differ from TCR repertoires in blood. Because the study included a small number of donors, the genetic and exposure-history diversity represented was limited.

The donors were healthy, HIV-negative adults who had no recently reported acute infections or vaccinations. Every donor was a Caucasian adult living in Nashville, Tennessee, USA. CD4+ T cells were enriched through magnetic negative selection, after which naive cells were positively selected on CD45RA and the remaining negative fraction served as the memory subset. Blood was obtained by leukapheresis, after which PBMCs were separated by Ficoll-Histopaque density gradient centrifugation and cryopreserved in liquid nitrogen vapor phase. Analytical flow cytometry was used to check the purity and quantity of each magnetically sorted T cell population. From each sorted fraction, genomic DNA was isolated and quantified by UV absorbance on a Nanodrop 2000c. Compared with germline, V lacks 5 bases and J lacks 3 bases; bases without a gene match: 3. Measured from the cysteine to the phenylalanine, the CDR3 is 15 residues long. Here the CDR3 DNA is all that survives: 45 bases in frame from base 1. In the germline V gene, CDR1 corresponds to MDHEN and CDR2 to SYDVKM.

Details on this clone: Its recognized antigen is unknown. Base qualities are missing; no much larger clone stands one base away.

Using the deep immunoSEQ assay, multiplex PCR amplified TCR CDR3 regions from genomic DNA. Extracted genomic DNA from each cell subset was spread evenly across all wells of several immunoSEQ 96-well plates, with each plate serving as a replicate. Each replicate PCR for sorted subsets received about 220 ng genomic DNA, equal to some 32,000 T cell genomes. The purified libraries were quantified using a Qubit 3.0 fluorometer, sized with a Bioanalyzer 2100, and then quantified again using the KAPA Library Quantification kit. Each immunoSEQ 96-well plate was sequenced on its own single-read 150-cycle Illumina NextSeq 550 flow cell. The authors' analysis ran thus. The immunoSEQ output contained only junctional sequences without quality scores, so filtering could not match that applied to full-length reads. Sequences were annotated with PyIR, a Python wrapper for IgBLAST v1.9, using IMGT germline references to assign V/J genes and CDR3. Reads were filtered out if the reads had weak V/J assignments (E-value above 1e-6), no CDR3, stop codons, out-of-frame junctions, or ambiguous translated residues. V3J clonotypes were defined as sequences sharing the same inferred V gene, J gene, and CDR3 amino acid sequence. Percentage overlap between repertoires was calculated by dividing the number of shared unique clonotypes by the size of the smaller repertoire. RTK rarefaction, the Chao1 estimator, and Recon v2.1 estimates of unobserved clonotypes were used to assess repertoire richness. Generation probabilities were computed with OLGA for all TCRbeta clonotypes obtained by the gDNA method from a handful of donors. As stored in TCRdb, this immuneACCESS dataset retains in-frame rearrangements with V and J assigned. A fraction of the clones does not appear; measured against another copy, unresolved V genes explain less than half of the discrepancy, and the remainder lacks a known reason. V and J calls and clone size are those listed in that table; D and trimming were worked out from the DNA. Counted in this sample were roughly 2.6 million clones; roughly 92% of them appeared once. Jointly, the top ten make up roughly 0.15% of the sample.

The V gene is TRBV28 and the J gene is TRBJ2-5; TRBD2 matches 13 bases in the middle. The source material was naive CD4+ T cells sorted from blood. The cell subset or site label corresponds to: CD45RA+ positively selected. The sequence derives from a man aged 18 to 29 in good health. The DNA sequence follows: TGTGCCAGCAGTGCGGGACTAGCGGGAAAAGAGACCCAGTACTTC. Its translation is CASSAGLAGKETQYF.